A single sample is the source of the 28 T cell receptor beta chains below, sequenced in a study of early stage breast cancer tumors. Here immunoSEQ multiplex PCR was the method, and the copy in TCRdb shows in-frame clones only, minus some. Among some 6,300 clones listed, around 73% were seen once. Material for sequencing was normal breast tissue next to the tumor. These receptors came from a person aged 35-55 years with breast cancer.

V is TRBV7-2 and J is TRBJ1-5; possibly TRBD1 for D (5 bases). Germline CDR1 reads SGHTA; CDR2 reads FQGNSA. This CDR3 comprises 17 residues. The V end lost 3 bases, the J end lost 3 bases, and 18 bases lay between the germline ends. The DNA for the CDR3 is TGTGCCAGCAGCTTGTCGGGGCAAGCCTCCTTCAATCAGCCCCAGCATTTT. Amino acids: CASSLSGQASFNQPQHF.

The CDR3 loop is CASSLGPGGDTQYF. CDR3 DNA sequence: TGTGCCAGCAGCTTAGGGCCAGGAGGCGATACGCAGTATTTT. The chain couples TRBV11-2 to TRBJ2-3; a weak D match, TRBD2 (5 bases). CDR1 and CDR2 (germline): SGHAT, FQNNGV. V was cut by 1 base and J by 6 bases, with 11 bases left in between. This CDR3 is 14 amino acids long.

The chain uses TRBV2 and TRBJ1-5; D is undetermined. Trimming cost V 3 bases and J 7 bases, with 4 bases left between them. Per germline, CDR1 SNHLY and CDR2 FYNNEI. The CDR3 is 11 amino acids. CDR3 region: CASSDGQPQHF. The CDR3 region has the DNA TGTGCCAGCAGTGATGGGCAGCCCCAGCATTTT.

This rearrangement joins TRBV15 to TRBJ2-7; tentative D call: TRBD1 (5 bases). The germline V and J ends were trimmed by 1 base and 6 bases, with 13 bases remaining between them. This CDR3 is built from 14 residues. Germline values: CDR1 LNHNV, CDR2 YYDKDF (reference sequence). CDR3 amino acids: CATSRVPGLGEQYF. The CDR3 nucleotides read TGTGCCACCAGCAGAGTTCCAGGGCTGGGCGAGCAGTACTTC. Variable domain in full (rest from reference TRBV15 and TRBJ2-7): DAMVIQNPRYQVTQFGKPVTLSCSQTLNHNVMYWYQQKSSQAPKLLFHYYDKDFNNEADTPDNFQSRRPNTSFCFLDIRSPGLGDTAMYLCATSRVPGLGEQYFGPGTRLTVT.

The chain is built from TRBV19 and TRBJ1-5; 7 bases align to TRBD1. Germline-derived CDR1 and CDR2 are LNHDA and SQIVND (reference sequence). The CDR3 is made up of 17 amino acids. The V gene end was trimmed by 3 bases and the J gene end by 5 bases; junction bases not matched to a gene: 13. CDR3 residues: CASSIPRDRDAHQPQHF. The DNA for the CDR3 is TGTGCCAGTAGTATTCCCCGTGACAGGGATGCTCATCAGCCCCAGCATTTT.

This clone has a handful of counts. The chain links TRBV11-2 to TRBJ1-1, with 8 nucleotides matching TRBD1. CDR1 is SGHAT and CDR2 is FQNNGV in the germline V gene. This CDR3 has 15 amino acids. Germline trimming cut 5 bases from V and 4 bases from J; bases unmatched to any gene: 9. The CDR3: CASSPARGLSTEAFF. In nucleotides, the CDR3 is TGTGCCAGCAGCCCAGCCAGGGGGCTCTCCACTGAAGCTTTCTTT.

The chain joins TRBV11-3 to TRBJ1-1; tentatively, D is TRBD1 (6 bases). The CDR3 totals 15 residues. The V end was cut by 6 bases, the J end by 3 bases, with 17 bases between. Germline CDR1 reads SGHNT; CDR2 reads YENEEA. The CDR3 is CASSPTGLGHTEAFF. CDR3 coding DNA: TGTGCCAGCAGTCCAACAGGGTTGGGGCACACTGAAGCTTTCTTT.

This clone was found a few times. This chain joins TRBV29-1 and TRBJ1-1; 7 nucleotides line up with TRBD1. Unmatched junction bases numbered 6, after V lost 6 bases and J lost 5 bases. The CDR3 covers 12 residues. The germline V gene has CDR1 SQVTM and CDR2 ANQGSEA. The CDR3 spells CSVTGVLTEAFF. CDR3 DNA sequence: TGCAGCGTCACAGGGGTCCTAACTGAAGCTTTCTTT.

This CDR3 reads CASSMTGETQYF. Here the CDR3 DNA reads TGTGCCAGTAGTATGACAGGAGAGACCCAGTACTTC. The chain is built from TRBV19 and TRBJ2-5, with D possibly TRBD1 on 6 matching bases. The CDR3 runs to 12 residues. The germline V and J ends were trimmed by 3 bases and 4 bases, with 6 bases remaining between them. Germline V CDR1 and CDR2: LNHDA, SQIVND (reference sequence).

The rearrangement joins TRBV5-4 to TRBJ2-3; possible D gene TRBD2, 6 bases. The CDR3 spans 13 residues. The V gene's germline CDR1 is SGHNT and CDR2 YYREEE (reference sequence). V shed 9 bases and J shed 5 bases, with 16 bases lying between them. CDR3 sequence: CATGLSGVDTQYF. CDR3 coding DNA: TGTGCCACGGGTCTGTCGGGGGTAGATACGCAGTATTTT.

This clone occurred a few times. The V call is TRBV19, the J call TRBJ1-2; 7 positions agree with TRBD1. The CDR3 is 15 residues long. In germline, CDR1 is LNHDA, CDR2 SQIVND (reference sequence). The trim removed 5 bases at V and 6 bases at J, leaving 12 bases unmatched. DNA of the CDR3: TGTGCCAGTAGTCCCGCCTCACAGGGGAACGATGGCTACACCTTC. The encoded protein is CASSPASQGNDGYTF.

This chain uses TRBV19 with TRBJ2-7; the match to TRBD2 covers 8 bases. CDR3 length: 15 amino acids. The V segment lost 2 bases and the J segment 2 bases; nucleotides outside the gene matches: 5. The germline CDR1 and CDR2 sequences are LNHDA and SQIVND (reference sequence). This CDR3 is CASSIRLAGPYEQYF. In nucleotides, the CDR3 is TGTGCCAGTAGTATAAGGCTAGCGGGCCCCTACGAGCAGTACTTC.

This clone was seen just once. The chain combines TRBV5-1 with TRBJ2-1, with TRBD2 matching over 14 bases. Germline CDR1 SGHRS, CDR2 YFSETQ. Trimming at V came to 2 bases and at J to 3 bases, leaving 4 bases not matched to a gene. The CDR3 loop spans 17 amino acids. CDR3 in amino acids: CASSFAGLAGVYNEQFF. In DNA form, the CDR3 reads TGCGCCAGCAGCTTCGCGGGACTAGCGGGGGTCTACAATGAGCAGTTCTTC. The whole variable domain, remainder taken from reference TRBV5-1 and TRBJ2-1, is KAGVTQTPRYLIKTRGQQVTLSCSPISGHRSVSWYQQTPGQGLQFLFEYFSETQRNKGNFPGRFSGRQFSNSRSEMNVSTLELGDSALYLCASSFAGLAGVYNEQFFGPGTRLTVL.

V gene TRBV15 combines with J gene TRBJ1-5; D not resolved. The germline gives CDR1 LNHNV, CDR2 YYDKDF (reference sequence). The V end lost 0 bases, the J end lost 4 bases, and 10 bases lay between the germline ends. There are 15 residues in the CDR3. In DNA form, the CDR3 reads TGTGCCACCAGCAGAGATAGGGCCCCGAATCAGCCCCAGCATTTT. As protein: CATSRDRAPNQPQHF.

A few counts support this clone. The chain recombines TRBV10-3 with TRBJ2-7; D not resolved. The germline V and J ends were trimmed by 3 bases and 0 bases, with 12 bases remaining between them. Germline-derived CDR1 and CDR2 are ENHRY and SYGVKD. This CDR3 contains 15 residues. CDR3 sequence (DNA): TGTGCCATCAGTGACGGTCGCCCGAGCTCCTACGAGCAGTACTTC. Amino acids: CAISDGRPSSYEQYF.

This clone was observed a few times. The chain has TRBV10-3 and TRBJ2-5; 7 nucleotides line up with TRBD2. Germline-derived CDR1 and CDR2 are ENHRY and SYGVKD. V lost 2 bases to trimming and J lost 5 bases; unmatched junction nucleotides: 5. CDR3 length: 14 amino acids. DNA of the CDR3: TGTGCCATCAGTGAGGGCGGGAGTGTGGAGACCCAGTACTTC. As protein: CAISEGGSVETQYF.

This clone was seen more than once but under ten times. The genes are TRBV27 and TRBJ2-7; 11 bases map to TRBD2. The germline gives CDR1 MNHEY, CDR2 SMNVEV (reference sequence). The CDR3 consists of 16 residues. V gave up 4 bases and J gave up 4 bases; unmatched junction bases: 9. This CDR3 is CASSSIAGGTGYEQYF. The CDR3 nucleotides read TGTGCCAGCAGTTCCATAGCGGGAGGGACCGGGTACGAGCAGTACTTC.

This chain connects TRBV10-1 to TRBJ2-5; D is perhaps TRBD1 (6 bases). Germline lookup yields CDR1 WNHNN and CDR2 SYGVQD (reference sequence). V was cut by 2 bases and J by 3 bases, with 7 bases left in between. The length of the CDR3 is 13 residues. This chain's CDR3 is CASSEAGEETQYF. The CDR3 DNA follows: TGCGCCAGCAGTGAGGCAGGGGAAGAGACCCAGTACTTC.

This clone was counted once. The chain is built from TRBV30 and TRBJ1-5; D uncertain. Trimming took 0 bases from V and 1 from J, leaving 7 bases between them. Germline lookup yields CDR1 GTSNPN and CDR2 SVGIG (reference sequence). CDR3 length equals 14 residues. CDR3 region: CAWSVWGSNQPQHF. CDR3 sequence (DNA): TGTGCCTGGAGTGTTTGGGGAAGCAATCAGCCCCAGCATTTT.

This rearrangement joins TRBV20-1 to TRBJ2-1; D is unclear. V gave up 6 bases and J gave up 7 bases, with 10 bases separating them. Germline V gene sequence: CDR1 DFQATT, CDR2 SNEGSKA (reference sequence). There are 11 residues in the CDR3. CDR3 nucleotide sequence: TGCAGTGCCGAGCAGTATAATGAGCAGTTCTTC. The encoded protein is CSAEQYNEQFF.

V and J are TRBV5-4 and TRBJ2-5, with 7 bases matching TRBD1. The CDR3 is 15 amino acids. The germline CDR1 and CDR2 sequences are SGHNT and YYREEE (reference sequence). Trimming cost V 4 bases and J 3 bases; bases outside gene matches: 9. The chain's CDR3 is CASSPNTDREETQYF. The CDR3 region has the DNA TGTGCCAGCAGCCCCAACACCGACAGGGAAGAGACCCAGTACTTC.

V gene TRBV5-1 combines with J gene TRBJ1-2; D unresolved. This CDR3 is built from 11 residues. Germline V CDR1 and CDR2: SGHRS, YFSETQ. V lost 1 base and J lost 11, with 9 bases in between. For the CDR3, the DNA is TGCGCCAGCAGCTTGACTGGGATTTACACCTTC. Amino acids: CASSLTGIYTF.

The J gene is TRBJ2-7, the V gene TRBV11-2; a weak D match, TRBD2 (6 bases). Trimming removed 5 bases at V and 6 bases at J, with 11 bases between. The CDR3 spans 12 residues. The germline V gene encodes CDR1 SGHAT and CDR2 FQNNGV. In DNA, the CDR3 is TGTGCCAGCAGCCACCCCGGGGGCGAGCAGTACTTC. This codes for CASSHPGGEQYF.

The chain carries TRBV30 and TRBJ1-3; D remains unclear. V was shortened by 5 bases and J by 2 bases, with 4 bases between the two germline ends. CDR1 and CDR2 from the germline V gene are GTSNPN and SVGIG (reference sequence). The CDR3 runs 11 residues. The CDR3 bases are TGTGCCTGGGGGACTGGAAACACCATATATTTT. Translated: CAWGTGNTIYF.

This chain joins TRBV5-1 and TRBJ2-5; 8 positions agree with TRBD1. Germline CDR1 and CDR2: SGHRS and YFSETQ. The V segment lost 2 bases and the J segment 3 bases; nucleotides outside the gene matches: 6. The CDR3 covers 15 residues. The CDR3 spells CASSFAGGSEETQYF. CDR3 sequence (DNA): TGCGCCAGCAGCTTTGCAGGGGGCTCGGAAGAGACCCAGTACTTC.

This sequence joins TRBV6-1 and TRBJ1-3; 7 positions agree with TRBD1. V trimming: 7 bases; J trimming: 9 bases; junction bases outside the gene matches: 12. The CDR3 runs to 14 residues. Germline values: CDR1 MNHNS, CDR2 SASEGT. Written as DNA, the CDR3 is TGTGCCAGCAAGCCCAGGGGGGACGTAGGCACCATATATTTT. Residues: CASKPRGDVGTIYF.

The gene calls are TRBV29-1 and TRBJ2-1, with D hard to call. The ends were cut back, 4 bases at V and 6 bases at J, with 13 bases in the middle. CDR3 length equals 13 residues. Germline values: CDR1 SQVTM, CDR2 ANQGSEA. The CDR3 DNA reads TGCAGCGTTGTAAGGGATTCGAGCAATGAGCAGTTCTTC. This codes for CSVVRDSSNEQFF.

J is TRBJ1-3 and V is TRBV14; D perhaps matches TRBD1 (5 bases). CDR3 length equals 14 residues. CDR1 SGHDN and CDR2 FVKESK come from the germline V gene. Trimming removed 4 bases at V and 0 bases at J, with 7 bases between. In DNA, the CDR3 is TGTGCCAGCAGCCCCGGACACTCTGGAAACACCATATATTTT. Protein product: CASSPGHSGNTIYF. Variable domain in full (rest from reference TRBV14 and TRBJ1-3): EAGVTQFPSHSVIEKGQTVTLRCDPISGHDNLYWYRRVMGKEIKFLLHFVKESKQDESGMPNNRFLAERTGGTYSTLKVQPAELEDSGVYFCASSPGHSGNTIYFGEGSWLTVV.